The clone carrying this T cell receptor (beta chain) was seen only a few times. What it recognizes is unknown. The data originate from a study of glioma-infiltrating T cells after dendritic cell vaccination. Study background: Patients had newly diagnosed or recurrent glioblastoma and received dendritic cell vaccines. At biweekly intervals, patients got three intradermal dendritic cell vaccine injections. Study-wide results and limits: Only a small number of patients had complete blood and tumor samples.

CDR3 length: 15 amino acids. The V segment lost 4 bases and the J segment 5 bases; nucleotides outside the gene matches: 8. Germline V gives CDR1 SGHTS, CDR2 YDEGEE. Amplification used 60 V beta primers and 13 J beta primers. Data came from immunoSEQ multiplex PCR; TCRdb stores just in-frame clones and leaves some out. The data contain 95,000 or so clones, over 75% of them singletons. The sample here was blood, taken before dendritic cell vaccination. The chain couples TRBV5-8 to TRBJ2-7, with TRBD1 identical over 11 bases. The source is a human donor with glioblastoma. The CDR3 nucleotides are TGTGCCAGCAGCGGAAGGGGGACAGGGGGAAACGAGCAGTACTTC. It is translated as CASSGRGTGGNEQYF.